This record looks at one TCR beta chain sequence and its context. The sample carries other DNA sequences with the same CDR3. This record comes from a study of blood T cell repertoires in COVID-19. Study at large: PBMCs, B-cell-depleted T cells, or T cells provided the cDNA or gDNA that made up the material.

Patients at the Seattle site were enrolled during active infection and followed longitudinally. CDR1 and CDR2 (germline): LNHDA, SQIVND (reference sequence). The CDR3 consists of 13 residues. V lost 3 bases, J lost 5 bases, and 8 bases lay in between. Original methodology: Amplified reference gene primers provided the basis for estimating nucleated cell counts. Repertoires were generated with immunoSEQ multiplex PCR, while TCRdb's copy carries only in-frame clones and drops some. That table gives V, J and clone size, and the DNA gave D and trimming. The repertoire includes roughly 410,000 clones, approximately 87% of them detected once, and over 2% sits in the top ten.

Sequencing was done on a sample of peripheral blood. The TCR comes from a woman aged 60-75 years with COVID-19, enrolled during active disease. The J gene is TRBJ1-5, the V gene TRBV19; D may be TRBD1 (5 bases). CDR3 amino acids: CASSIQGDQPQHF. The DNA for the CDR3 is TGTGCCAGTAGTATCCAGGGCGATCAGCCCCAGCATTTT.